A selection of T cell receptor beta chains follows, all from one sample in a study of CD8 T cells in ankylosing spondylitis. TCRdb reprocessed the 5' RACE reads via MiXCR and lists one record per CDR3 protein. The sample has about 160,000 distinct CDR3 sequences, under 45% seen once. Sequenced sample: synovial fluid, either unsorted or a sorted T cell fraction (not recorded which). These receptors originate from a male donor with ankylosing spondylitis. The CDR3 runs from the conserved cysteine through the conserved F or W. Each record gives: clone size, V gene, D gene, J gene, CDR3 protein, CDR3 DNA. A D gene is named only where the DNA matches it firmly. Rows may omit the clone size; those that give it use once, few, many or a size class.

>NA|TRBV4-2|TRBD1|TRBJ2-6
CASSQTGSSGANVLTF
TGTGCCAGCAGCCAGACAGGGTCCTCTGGGGCCAACGTCCTGACTTTC
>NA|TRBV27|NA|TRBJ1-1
CASSWTWAWVNTEAFF
TGTGCCAGCAGTTGGACCTGGGCCTGGGTGAACACTGAAGCTTTCTTT
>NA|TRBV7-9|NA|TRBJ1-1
CASSLGGGFPEAFF
TGTGCCAGCAGCTTAGGGGGTGGGTTCCCTGAAGCTTTCTTT
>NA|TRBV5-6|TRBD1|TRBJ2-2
CASSFLAGQGPLPLHSGELFF
TGTGCCAGCAGCTTTTTAGCCGGACAGGGGCCATTACCCCTTCATTCCGGGGAGCTGTTTTTT
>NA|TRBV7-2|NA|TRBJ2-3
CASNGPFVADTQYF
TGTGCCAGCAACGGACCCTTCGTGGCAGATACGCAGTATTTT
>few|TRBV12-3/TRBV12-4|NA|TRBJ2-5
CASIAGPQETQYF
TGTGCCAGCATCGCGGGACCGCAAGAGACCCAGTACTTC
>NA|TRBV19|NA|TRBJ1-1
CASSITGLANTEAFF
TGTGCCAGTAGTATCACGGGACTAGCGAACACTGAAGCTTTCTTT
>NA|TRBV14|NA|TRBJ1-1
CASSHVGVTPGVTEAFF
TGTGCCAGCAGCCATGTAGGAGTCACCCCCGGGGTGACTGAAGCTTTCTTT
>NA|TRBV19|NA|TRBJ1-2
CASSINSYGYTF
TGTGCCAGTAGTATTAATTCCTATGGCTACACCTTC
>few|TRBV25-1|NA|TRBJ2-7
CASSAKFPGPTTYEQYF
TGTGCCAGCAGTGCCAAATTCCCGGGACCGACGACCTACGAGCAGTACTTC
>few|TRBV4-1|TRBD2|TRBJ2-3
CASSQGTSGTTDTQYF
TGCGCCAGCAGCCAGGGGACTAGCGGGACCACAGATACGCAGTATTTT
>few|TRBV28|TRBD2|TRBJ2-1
CASSISLAGGRNEQFF
TGTGCCAGCAGTATCTCACTAGCGGGAGGGAGAAATGAGCAGTTCTTC
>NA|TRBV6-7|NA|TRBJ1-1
CASTRRYTEAFF
TGTGCCAGCACCCGGAGGTACACTGAAGCTTTCTTT
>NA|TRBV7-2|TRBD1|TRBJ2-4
CASSFRTGRNIQYF
TGTGCCAGCAGCTTCCGGACAGGGAGGAACATTCAGTACTTC
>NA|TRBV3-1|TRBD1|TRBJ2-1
CACCKGRDQGAWNEQFF
TGTGCCTGCTGCAAGGGGCGGGACCAGGGGGCCTGGAATGAGCAGTTCTTC
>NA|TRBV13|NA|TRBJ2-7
CATEWTEDYEQYF
TGTGCCACTGAATGGACAGAGGACTACGAGCAGTACTTC
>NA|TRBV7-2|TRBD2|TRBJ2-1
CASSPPGLAANNEQFF
TGTGCCAGCAGCCCTCCGGGACTAGCCGCTAACAATGAGCAGTTCTTC
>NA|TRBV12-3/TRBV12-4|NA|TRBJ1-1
CASSSRGVYHTEAFF
TGTGCCAGCAGTTCCCGGGGTGTATACCACACTGAAGCTTTCTTT
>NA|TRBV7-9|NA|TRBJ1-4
CASSLRRDTNEKLFF
TGTGCCAGCAGCTTGCGCAGAGATACTAATGAAAAACTGTTTTTT
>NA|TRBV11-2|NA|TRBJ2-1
CASSLAAGSRYNEQFF
TGTGCCAGCAGCCTCGCGGCGGGGAGCCGCTACAATGAGCAGTTCTTC
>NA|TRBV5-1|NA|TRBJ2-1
CASSSYGSDSSYNEQFF
TGCGCCAGCAGCTCCTACGGCTCCGACAGCTCCTACAATGAGCAGTTCTTC
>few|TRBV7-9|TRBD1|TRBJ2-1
CASSMDRGSHYNEQFF
TGTGCCAGCAGCATGGACAGGGGATCGCATTATAATGAGCAGTTCTTC
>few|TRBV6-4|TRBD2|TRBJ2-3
CASSDHRRLAGAPDSTDTQYF
TGTGCCAGCAGTGACCACCGGCGACTAGCGGGGGCCCCCGATAGCACAGATACGCAGTATTTT
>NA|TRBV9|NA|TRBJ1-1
CASSIRQDGHTEVFF
TGTGCCAGCAGCATCCGACAGGATGGTCACACTGAAGTTTTCTTT
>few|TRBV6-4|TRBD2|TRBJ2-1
CASSDSSGGVGEQFF
TGTGCCAGCAGTGACTCAAGCGGGGGGGTCGGTGAGCAGTTCTTC
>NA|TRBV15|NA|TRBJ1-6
CATSRDFPFGRNSPLHF
TGTGCCACCAGCAGAGATTTTCCCTTCGGGAGAAATTCACCCCTCCACTTT
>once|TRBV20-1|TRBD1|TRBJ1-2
CSARKGDRAKFGYTF
TGCAGTGCTAGAAAGGGGGACAGGGCGAAATTTGGCTACACCTTC
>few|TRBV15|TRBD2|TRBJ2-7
CATSPGTSYEQYF
TGTGCCACCAGCCCCGGGACTAGCTACGAGCAGTACTTC
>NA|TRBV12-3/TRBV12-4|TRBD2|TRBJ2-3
CASMGGNEGADTQYF
TGTGCCAGCATGGGAGGGAACGAAGGAGCTGATACGCAGTATTTT
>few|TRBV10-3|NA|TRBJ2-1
CAISEPNWGTYNEQFF
TGTGCCATCAGTGAGCCTAACTGGGGAACCTACAATGAGCAGTTCTTC
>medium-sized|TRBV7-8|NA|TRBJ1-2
CASSLALSGDYGYTF
TGTGCCAGCAGCTTAGCGTTGTCAGGGGACTATGGCTACACCTTC
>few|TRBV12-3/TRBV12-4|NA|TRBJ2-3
CAASAGTPGGTQYF
TGTGCCGCGTCCGCCGGGACTCCTGGGGGTACGCAGTATTTT
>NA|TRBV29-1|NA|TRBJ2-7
CSVEGSSFDEQYF
TGCAGCGTTGAAGGATCTAGTTTCGACGAGCAGTACTTC
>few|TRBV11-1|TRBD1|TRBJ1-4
CASSLPFFIPGQKNEKLFF
TGTGCCAGCAGCCTCCCCTTCTTTATACCGGGACAGAAGAATGAAAAACTGTTTTTT
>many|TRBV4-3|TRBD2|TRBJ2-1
CASSQGLAGGPGLDEQFF
TGCGCCAGCAGCCAGGGACTAGCGGGAGGGCCGGGGTTGGATGAGCAGTTCTTC
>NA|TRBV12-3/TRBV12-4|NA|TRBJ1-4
CASSFRPGPNEKLFF
TGTGCCAGCAGTTTCCGTCCAGGGCCTAATGAAAAACTGTTTTTT
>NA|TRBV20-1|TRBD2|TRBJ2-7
CSARDLAGGIYEQYF
TGCAGTGCTAGAGATCTCGCGGGGGGGATCTACGAGCAGTACTTC
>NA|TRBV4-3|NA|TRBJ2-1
CASSDVWSSYNEQFF
TGCGCCAGCAGCGACGTCTGGAGCTCCTACAATGAGCAGTTCTTC
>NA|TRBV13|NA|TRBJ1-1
CASSPVVRGTEAFF
TGTGCCAGCAGCCCCGTGGTGCGGGGGACTGAAGCTTTCTTT
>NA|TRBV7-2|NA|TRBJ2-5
CASSHRETQYF
TGTGCCAGCAGCCACAGGGAGACCCAGTACTTC
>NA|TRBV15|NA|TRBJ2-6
CATSRRISGAIVLTF
TGTGCCACCAGCAGAAGGATCTCTGGGGCCATCGTCCTGACTTTC
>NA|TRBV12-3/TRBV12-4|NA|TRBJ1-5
CASSSTLRQIPGQPQHF
TGTGCCAGCAGTTCTACCTTACGACAGATCCCCGGGCAGCCCCAGCATTTT
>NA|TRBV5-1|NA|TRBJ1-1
CASSLYFGNRAEAFF
TGCGCCAGCAGCTTGTACTTTGGGAACAGGGCTGAAGCTTTCTTT
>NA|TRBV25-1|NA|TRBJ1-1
CASSDGTSGDTEAFF
TGTGCCAGCAGTGATGGGACTTCTGGGGACACTGAAGCTTTCTTT
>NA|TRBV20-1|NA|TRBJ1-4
CSAVPGRRNEKLFF
TGCAGTGCTGTACCGGGTCGTCGAAATGAAAAACTGTTTTTT
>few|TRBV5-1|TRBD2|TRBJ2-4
CASSPVAGGPTRAKNIQYF
TGCGCCAGCAGCCCGGTAGCGGGAGGGCCTACTCGAGCCAAAAACATTCAGTACTTC
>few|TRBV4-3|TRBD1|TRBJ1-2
CASSPRGQGEYYGYTF
TGCGCCAGCAGCCCAAGGGGACAGGGGGAATACTATGGCTACACCTTC
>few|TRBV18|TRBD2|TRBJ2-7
CASSPSSGSWYEQYF
TGTGCCAGCTCACCTTCTAGCGGGAGCTGGTACGAGCAGTACTTC
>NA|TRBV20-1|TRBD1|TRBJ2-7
CSAHPRWTGNTYEQYF
TGCAGTGCCCACCCACGGTGGACAGGGAACACCTACGAGCAGTACTTC
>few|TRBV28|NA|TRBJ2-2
CASSARVRSTGELFF
TGTGCCAGCAGTGCCAGGGTACGGAGCACCGGGGAGCTGTTTTTT
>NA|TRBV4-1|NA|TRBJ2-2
CASSQARGSGGELFF
TGCGCCAGCAGCCAAGCCCGGGGTTCGGGCGGGGAGCTGTTTTTT
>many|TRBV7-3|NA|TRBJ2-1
CASSPSGGSSYNEQFF
TGTGCCAGCAGCCCGTCAGGGGGGAGCTCCTACAATGAGCAGTTCTTC
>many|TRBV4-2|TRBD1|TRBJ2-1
CASSTGQLNEQFF
TGTGCCAGCAGCACGGGACAGCTCAATGAGCAGTTCTTC
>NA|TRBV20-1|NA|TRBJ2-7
CSAEDSTPDYEQYF
TGCAGTGCAGAGGACTCAACCCCCGACTACGAGCAGTACTTC
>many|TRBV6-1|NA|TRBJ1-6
CASSEQADNSPLHF
TGTGCCAGCAGCGAACAGGCGGATAATTCACCCCTCCACTTT
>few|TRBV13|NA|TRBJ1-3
CASSFSSGNTIYF
TGTGCCAGCAGCTTCAGCTCTGGAAACACCATATATTTT
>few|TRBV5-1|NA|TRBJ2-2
CASSTSGELFF
TGCGCCAGCAGTACTTCCGGGGAGCTGTTTTTT
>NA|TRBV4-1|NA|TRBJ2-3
CASSQAGGNTDTQYF
TGCGCCAGCAGCCAAGCGGGGGGCAACACAGATACGCAGTATTTT